This is a list of T cell receptor beta chains from one sample in a study of cytomegalovirus exposure and HLA in healthy donors. Assay used: immunoSEQ multiplex PCR; TCRdb lists only in-frame clones, some missing. This table has some 110,000 clones, around 64% appearing once. Sequencing was performed on PBMCs. The receptors originated from a woman younger than 45 in good health and CMV-seronegative. Both conserved end residues are part of each CDR3. Each record gives: V gene, J gene, D gene, clone size, CDR3 DNA, CDR3 protein. D genes are given only for firm matches. Clone size is shown for a subset of rows, as once, few, many or a class of expanded clone.

>TRBV5-1|TRBJ2-7|.|.
TGCGCCAGCAGTTTCTTCTCAGGATCCTACGAGCAGTACTTC
CASSFFSGSYEQYF
>TRBV9|TRBJ1-1|.|.
TGTGCCAGCAGCGTAACAGCTATGAACACTGAAGCTTTCTTT
CASSVTAMNTEAFF
>TRBV4-3|TRBJ2-2|TRBD2|few
TGCGCCAGCAGCCAAGAGGGACTAGCGGGATCCGTCACCGGGGAGCTGTTTTTT
CASSQEGLAGSVTGELFF
>TRBV28|TRBJ1-1|.|.
TGTGCCGCCGAGGGAGGAAAAACTGAAGCTTTCTTT
CAAEGGKTEAFF
>TRBV7-9|TRBJ1-4|TRBD1|.
TGTGCCAGCAGCCAGGGACAGCTTAATGAAAAACTGTTTTTT
CASSQGQLNEKLFF
>TRBV23-1|TRBJ1-5|.|few
TGCGCCAGCACCACTAACCCAGGGAAGAATCAGCCCCAGCATTTT
CASTTNPGKNQPQHF
>TRBV6-1|TRBJ2-5|TRBD2|.
TGTGCCAGCAGTGAAGCGCGGGGGGCGTACCAAGAGACCCAGTACTTC
CASSEARGAYQETQYF
>TRBV27|TRBJ2-3|TRBD1|.
TGTGCCAGCAGTTTATCTGGACAGGGTTTTGGCACAGATACGCAGTATTTT
CASSLSGQGFGTDTQYF
>TRBV6-5|TRBJ2-7|TRBD2|.
TGTGCCAGCAGCCTACTAGCGGGGACCTCCTACGAGCAGTACTTC
CASSLLAGTSYEQYF
>TRBV5-1|TRBJ1-2|.|.
TGCGCCAGCAACGGGCAGGGAACGGATGGCTACACCTTC
CASNGQGTDGYTF
>TRBV7-9|TRBJ1-2|TRBD1|once
TGTGCCAGCAGCCGGACAGGGGTTTCCGAAGCTAACTATGGCTACACCTTC
CASSRTGVSEANYGYTF
>TRBV7-9|TRBJ2-7|.|.
TGTGCCAGCAGCACCGACAGGACGGTGCAGTACTTC
CASSTDRTVQYF
>TRBV2|TRBJ2-2|TRBD1|.
TGTGCCAGCAGTGGGGGACAGGATAACACCGGGGAGCTGTTTTTT
CASSGGQDNTGELFF
>TRBV27|TRBJ2-2|.|.
TGTGCCAGCAGCCGGACTGTCACCGGGGAGCTGTTTTTT
CASSRTVTGELFF
>TRBV11-2|TRBJ2-7|TRBD1|few
TGTGCCAGCAGCCTATCCCCGGGACAGAGGCACGAGCAGTACTTC
CASSLSPGQRHEQYF
>TRBV2|TRBJ2-1|TRBD1|.
TGTGCCAGCAGTTGGGACAGGGAGCGACGACTAGGGGGCAATGAGCAGTTCTTC
CASSWDRERRLGGNEQFF
>TRBV9|TRBJ2-1|.|few
TGTGCCAGCAGCGTAGACGTGGACAGCTCCTACAATGAGCAGTTCTTC
CASSVDVDSSYNEQFF
>TRBV18|TRBJ1-1|.|.
TGTGCCAGCTCACCAATTGACAGGAACACTGAAGCTTTCTTT
CASSPIDRNTEAFF
>TRBV19|TRBJ2-1|TRBD2|few
TGTGCCAGTAGTTGGACTAGCGGGGGGAGCTCCTACAATGAGCAGTTCTTC
CASSWTSGGSSYNEQFF
>TRBV27|TRBJ2-7|TRBD2|.
TGTGCCAGCAGTCTCCGCCTAGGACTAGCGGTCTACGAGCAGTACTTC
CASSLRLGLAVYEQYF
>TRBV7-2|TRBJ2-7|TRBD2|once
TGTGCCAGCAGCTTACGTAGCGGGAGCATCTACGAGCAGTACTTC
CASSLRSGSIYEQYF
>TRBV9|TRBJ2-1|TRBD2|.
TGTGCCAGCAGCGTTCGCGGACTAGCGGGACATCATGAGCAGTTCTTC
CASSVRGLAGHHEQFF
>TRBV18|TRBJ1-1|TRBD1|.
TGTGCCAGCTCACCACCCGGGGACAGGAGTGAAGCTTTCTTT
CASSPPGDRSEAFF
>TRBV2|TRBJ1-1|.|.
TGTGCCAGCAGTGACGGCCAAGGGGCGAAGAACACTGAAGCTTTCTTT
CASSDGQGAKNTEAFF
>TRBV28|TRBJ1-5|TRBD1|.
TGTGCCAGCAGTTTTGGGACAGCCATCTATCAGCCCCAGCATTTT
CASSFGTAIYQPQHF
>TRBV6-5|TRBJ1-3|TRBD1|.
TGTGCCAGCAGGTCGACAGGGTCCGGAAACACCATATATTTT
CASRSTGSGNTIYF